A selection of T cell receptor beta chains follows, all from one sample in a study of beta chain features in type 1 diabetes. Assay used: immunoSEQ multiplex PCR; TCRdb lists only in-frame clones, some missing. The table lists 350,000 to 450,000 clones, less than 15% of them singletons. What was sequenced was naive CD4+ T cells from blood. All receptors derive from a woman under 30 in good health. CDR3s include the opening cysteine and the closing phenylalanine or tryptophan. A D gene is named only where the DNA matches it firmly. A row's size may be missing; if present it is once, few, many or a size class.

size	J	D	V	DNA	CDR3
few	TRBJ2-7	TRBD1	TRBV29-1	TGCAGCGTGACGACAGGGGTCTACGAGCAGTACTTC	CSVTTGVYEQYF
few	TRBJ1-1	NA	TRBV29-1	TGCAGCGTTCTGGATCCGGGAGGAGCTTTCTTT	CSVLDPGGAFF
NA	TRBJ2-5	NA	TRBV7-9	TGTGCCAGCAGCCCCGGAGGTGCCCAGTACTTC	CASSPGGAQYF
few	TRBJ2-1	NA	TRBV7-9	TGTGCCAGCAGCTTTGTAGCGGAGAAACTCTACAATGAGCAGTTCTTC	CASSFVAEKLYNEQFF
NA	TRBJ2-4	NA	TRBV30	TGTGCCTGGGAAATAACAGGGGGGGCAAACATTCAGTACTTC	CAWEITGGANIQYF
NA	TRBJ1-5	TRBD1	TRBV7-8	TGTGCCAGCAGCTTACCAGGGGGCCGTAGCAATCAGCCCCAGCATTTT	CASSLPGGRSNQPQHF
NA	TRBJ1-2	NA	TRBV5-1	TGCGCCAGCTCCAGTCATAACTATGGCTACACCTTC	CASSSHNYGYTF
NA	TRBJ2-5	TRBD2	TRBV6-1	TGTGCCAGCAGGACTAGCGGGATGGTAGAGACCCAGTACTTC	CASRTSGMVETQYF
once	TRBJ2-5	NA	TRBV7-2	TGTGCCAGCAGACCACAGGAGCAAGAGACCCAGTACTTC	CASRPQEQETQYF
NA	TRBJ2-7	TRBD2	TRBV9	TGTGCCAGCAGCGTAGAAGGTAGCGGGAGACGTGAGCAGTACTTC	CASSVEGSGRREQYF
NA	TRBJ1-2	NA	TRBV29-1	TGCAGCGTTGAGACAACCCCCACAGGGTTAGGCTATGGCTACACCTTC	CSVETTPTGLGYGYTF
NA	TRBJ2-1	TRBD2	TRBV29-1	TGCAGCGTGGCCGGGGGTAGCGGGAGAGTGTCTACGAATGAGCAGTTCTTC	CSVAGGSGRVSTNEQFF
few	TRBJ2-2	TRBD2	TRBV7-8	TGTGCCAGCAGCTTAAGGGCTAGCGGGAGCAGAGGCGGGGAGCTGTTTTTT	CASSLRASGSRGGELFF
few	TRBJ2-6	NA	TRBV5-1	TGCGCCAGCAGCTCGGTGTACTCTGGGGCCAACGTCCTGACTTTC	CASSSVYSGANVLTF
few	TRBJ2-3	NA	TRBV30	TGTGCCTGGACCCACACAGATACGCAGTATTTT	CAWTHTDTQYF
NA	TRBJ2-7	NA	TRBV28	TGTGCCACACTATCAGTCAGCGAGCAGTACTTC	CATLSVSEQYF
NA	TRBJ1-2	TRBD1	TRBV5-4	TGTGCCAGCGGTAACACAGGGGTAACAGGCTACACCTTC	CASGNTGVTGYTF
NA	TRBJ2-7	NA	TRBV30	TGTGCCTGGAGTGTAGGCGGGACGTCCTACGAGCAGTACTTC	CAWSVGGTSYEQYF
few	TRBJ2-1	NA	TRBV9	TGTGCCAGCAGCGCCCCAGGAAGCTCCTACAATGAGCAGTTCTTC	CASSAPGSSYNEQFF
NA	TRBJ2-5	TRBD2	TRBV10-3	TGTGCCATCAGTGAAGGTCGGGAGGTCCAGTACTTC	CAISEGREVQYF
few	TRBJ2-7	TRBD1	TRBV9	TGTGCCAGCAGCGTCGGACAGGGGCGCTCCTACGAGCAGTACTTC	CASSVGQGRSYEQYF
few	TRBJ2-7	NA	TRBV29-1	TGCAGCGTTGTCCCTAGCGACCTCGGGTCCTCCTACGAGCAGTACTTC	CSVVPSDLGSSYEQYF
NA	TRBJ1-2	TRBD1	TRBV18	TGTGCCAGCTCACCACTTGACAGGGCTGATGGCTACACCTTC	CASSPLDRADGYTF
NA	TRBJ2-1	TRBD2	TRBV5-1	TGCGCCAGCGGGAGAGGCCGGGAGGGGGGATACAATGAGCAGTTCTTC	CASGRGREGGYNEQFF
NA	TRBJ1-1	NA	TRBV15	TGTGCCACCAGCAGAGATCTTTGGCAGGGGAACACTGAAGCTTTCTTT	CATSRDLWQGNTEAFF
NA	TRBJ1-2	TRBD1	TRBV5-6	TGTGCCAGCAGCTTGACGGAGGGGGCCTACACCTTC	CASSLTEGAYTF
few	TRBJ2-1	TRBD2	TRBV27	TGTGCCAGCAGTTTACCCCCCGGGACTAGGGGTTGGGGTGAGCAGTTCTTC	CASSLPPGTRGWGEQFF
few	TRBJ2-1	NA	TRBV2	TGTGCCAGCAGTGGGGCAAACAATGAGCAGTTCTTC	CASSGANNEQFF
NA	TRBJ2-6	NA	TRBV4-2	TGTGCCAGCAGCCAAGACGTTATCGCAGGGGCATCTGGGGCCAACGTCCTGACTTTC	CASSQDVIAGASGANVLTF
NA	TRBJ2-3	NA	TRBV2	TGTGCCAGCAGTGAAACACGAATAGCGGTGGGAGATACGCAGTATTTT	CASSETRIAVGDTQYF
NA	TRBJ2-1	NA	TRBV21-1	TGTGCCAGCAGTCGGGACAGGCAGTTCTTC	CASSRDRQFF
few	TRBJ2-1	NA	TRBV27	TGTGCCAGCAGTTTTCAGGCGGGGGCTCACAATGAGCAGTTCTTC	CASSFQAGAHNEQFF
NA	TRBJ2-7	NA	TRBV6-1	TGTGCCAGCAGTGGGGAGGTTATTCGAGAGCAGTACTTC	CASSGEVIREQYF
NA	TRBJ1-4	TRBD1	TRBV18	TGTGCCAGCTCACCACGACAGGGCCTAGATGAAAAACTGTTTTTT	CASSPRQGLDEKLFF
few	TRBJ1-1	TRBD1	TRBV9	TGTGCCAGCAGCGGACAGGGAAGGAACACTGAAGCTTTCTTT	CASSGQGRNTEAFF
NA	TRBJ1-3	NA	TRBV7-9	TGTGCCAGCAGCTTAGCGGAGTTTTCTGGAAACACCATATATTTT	CASSLAEFSGNTIYF
NA	TRBJ2-7	TRBD1	TRBV29-1	TGCAGCTGGGGTCCGGGACAGACCCACGAGCAGTACTTC	CSWGPGQTHEQYF
NA	TRBJ1-2	TRBD1	TRBV30	TGTGCCTGGAGTGCGAACAGGGGTTTCGATGGCTACACCTTC	CAWSANRGFDGYTF
NA	TRBJ1-4	NA	TRBV18	TGTGCCAGCTCACCACAGCCCGCAACTAATGAAAAACTGTTTTTT	CASSPQPATNEKLFF
NA	TRBJ2-1	TRBD2	TRBV9	TGTGCCAGCAGCGTCAACCCGGGACTAGCTACCAATGAGCAGTTCTTC	CASSVNPGLATNEQFF
NA	TRBJ1-5	NA	TRBV30	TGTGCCTACGAAACAGGGCATCAGCCCCAGCATTTT	CAYETGHQPQHF
NA	TRBJ2-5	TRBD1	TRBV9	TGTGCCAGCAGCGTAGAAGGGACAGGGATAGAGACCCAGTACTTC	CASSVEGTGIETQYF
NA	TRBJ2-2	NA	TRBV7-2	TGTGCCAGCAGCTTAGAACAGGCCGGGGAGCTGTTTTTT	CASSLEQAGELFF
NA	TRBJ2-7	TRBD2	TRBV7-2	TGTGCCAGCAGCTTAGCTTTTAGTAGCGGGAGGGCCTACGAGCAGTACTTC	CASSLAFSSGRAYEQYF
NA	TRBJ2-3	NA	TRBV11-2	TGTGCCAGCAGCCAGAGAGGGCGGATCACAGATACGCAGTATTTT	CASSQRGRITDTQYF
NA	TRBJ2-1	TRBD2	TRBV30	TGTGCCTGGAGCTCTACGTTAGGAGCGGGAGGTTTGGATGAGCAGTTCTTC	CAWSSTLGAGGLDEQFF
NA	TRBJ1-4	NA	TRBV4-1	TGCGCCAGCAGCCAAGTCCCATCAACACATAATGAAAAACTGTTTTTT	CASSQVPSTHNEKLFF
few	TRBJ1-1	NA	TRBV6-5	TGTGCCAGCAAAAGAGGGCATCAGAACACTGAAGCTTTCTTT	CASKRGHQNTEAFF
NA	TRBJ1-1	NA	TRBV30	TGTGCCTGGAACCGTAGGAACACTGAAGCTTTCTTT	CAWNRRNTEAFF
few	TRBJ2-2	TRBD1	TRBV5-1	TGCGCCAGCAGCACAGGGGGCAACACCGGGGAGCTGTTTTTT	CASSTGGNTGELFF
NA	TRBJ2-2	NA	TRBV28	TGTGCCAGCAGTTCTCCCACACCGAACACCGGGGAGCTGTTTTTT	CASSSPTPNTGELFF
few	TRBJ1-5	TRBD1	TRBV28	TGTGCCAGCGGACCAGGGGGACTCAATCAGCCCCAGCATTTT	CASGPGGLNQPQHF